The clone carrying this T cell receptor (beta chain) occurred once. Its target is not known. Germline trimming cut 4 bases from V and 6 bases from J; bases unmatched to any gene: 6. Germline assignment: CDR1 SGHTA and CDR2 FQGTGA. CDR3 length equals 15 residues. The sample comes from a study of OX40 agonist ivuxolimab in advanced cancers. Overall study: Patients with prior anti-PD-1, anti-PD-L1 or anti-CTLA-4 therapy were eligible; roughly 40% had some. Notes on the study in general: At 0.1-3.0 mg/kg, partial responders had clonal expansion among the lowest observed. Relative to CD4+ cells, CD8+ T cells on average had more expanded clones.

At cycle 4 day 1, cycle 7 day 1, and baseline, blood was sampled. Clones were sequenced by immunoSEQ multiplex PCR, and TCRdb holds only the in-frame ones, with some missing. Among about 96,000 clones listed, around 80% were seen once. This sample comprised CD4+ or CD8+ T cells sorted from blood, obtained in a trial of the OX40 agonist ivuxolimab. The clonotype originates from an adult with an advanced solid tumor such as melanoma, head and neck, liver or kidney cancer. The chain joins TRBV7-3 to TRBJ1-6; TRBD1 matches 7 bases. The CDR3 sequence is CASSSSGTVNSPLHF. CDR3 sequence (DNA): TGTGCCAGCAGCTCGAGCGGGACAGTTAATTCACCCCTCCACTTT.